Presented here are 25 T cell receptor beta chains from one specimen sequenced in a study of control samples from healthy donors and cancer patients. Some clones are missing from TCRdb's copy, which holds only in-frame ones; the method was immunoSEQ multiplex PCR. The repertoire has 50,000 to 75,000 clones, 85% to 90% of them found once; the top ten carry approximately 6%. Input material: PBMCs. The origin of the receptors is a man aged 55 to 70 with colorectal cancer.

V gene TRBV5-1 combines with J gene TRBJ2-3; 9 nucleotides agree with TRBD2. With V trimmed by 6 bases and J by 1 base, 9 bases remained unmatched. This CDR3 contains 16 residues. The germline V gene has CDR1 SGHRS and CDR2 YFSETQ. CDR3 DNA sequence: TGCGCCAGCAAACGGAGCGGGGGGCTTGGCACAGATACGCAGTATTTT. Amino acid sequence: CASKRSGGLGTDTQYF.

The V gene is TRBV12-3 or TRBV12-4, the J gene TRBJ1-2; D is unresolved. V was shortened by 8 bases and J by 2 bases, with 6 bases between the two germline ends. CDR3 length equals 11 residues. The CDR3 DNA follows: TGTGCCAGCGGGCGGAACTATGGCTACACCTTC. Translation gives CASGRNYGYTF.

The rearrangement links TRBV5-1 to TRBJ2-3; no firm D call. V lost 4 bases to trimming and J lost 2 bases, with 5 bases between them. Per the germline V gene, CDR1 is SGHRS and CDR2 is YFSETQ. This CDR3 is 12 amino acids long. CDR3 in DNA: TGCGCCAGCAGCCAAAACACAGATACGCAGTATTTT. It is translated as CASSQNTDTQYF. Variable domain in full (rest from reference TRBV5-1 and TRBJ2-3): KAGVTQTPRYLIKTRGQQVTLSCSPISGHRSVSWYQQTPGQGLQFLFEYFSETQRNKGNFPGRFSGRQFSNSRSEMNVSTLELGDSALYLCASSQNTDTQYFGPGTRLTVL.

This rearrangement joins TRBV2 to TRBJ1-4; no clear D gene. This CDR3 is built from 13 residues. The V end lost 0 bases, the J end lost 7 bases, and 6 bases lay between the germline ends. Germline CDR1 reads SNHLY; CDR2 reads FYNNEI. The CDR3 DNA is TGTGCCAGCAGTGAAGCTTATGGTGAAAAACTGTTTTTT. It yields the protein CASSEAYGEKLFF.

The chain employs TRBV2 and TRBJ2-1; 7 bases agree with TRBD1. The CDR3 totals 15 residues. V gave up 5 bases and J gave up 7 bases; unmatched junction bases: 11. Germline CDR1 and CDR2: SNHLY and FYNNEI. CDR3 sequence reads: CASSSGQVLGNEQFF. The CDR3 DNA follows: TGTGCCAGCAGTTCCGGACAGGTCTTAGGTAATGAGCAGTTCTTC. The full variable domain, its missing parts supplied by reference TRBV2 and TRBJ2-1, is EPEVTQTPSHQVTQMGQEVILRCVPISNHLYFYWYRQILGQKVEFLVSFYNNEISEKSEIFDDQFSVERPDGSNFTLKIRSTKLEDSAMYFCASSSGQVLGNEQFFGPGTRLTVL.

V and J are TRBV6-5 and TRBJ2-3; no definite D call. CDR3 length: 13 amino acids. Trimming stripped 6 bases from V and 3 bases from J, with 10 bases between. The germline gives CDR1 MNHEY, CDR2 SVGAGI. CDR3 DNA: TGTGCCAGCAGGATGACTGGAACAGATACGCAGTATTTT. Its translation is CASRMTGTDTQYF.

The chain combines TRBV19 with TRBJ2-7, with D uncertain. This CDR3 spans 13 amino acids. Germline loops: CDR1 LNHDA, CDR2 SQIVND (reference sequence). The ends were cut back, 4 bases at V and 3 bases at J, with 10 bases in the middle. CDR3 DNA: TGTGCCAGTAGTAATGGTGGGTACTACGAGCAGTACTTC. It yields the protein CASSNGGYYEQYF.

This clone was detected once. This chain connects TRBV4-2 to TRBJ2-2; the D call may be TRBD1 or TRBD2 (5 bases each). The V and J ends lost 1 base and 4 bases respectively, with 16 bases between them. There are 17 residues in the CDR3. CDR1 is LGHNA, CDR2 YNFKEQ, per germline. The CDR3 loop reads CASSQVLTAGATGELFF. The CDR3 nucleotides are TGTGCCAGCAGCCAAGTCTTAACGGCCGGGGCCACCGGGGAGCTGTTTTTT.

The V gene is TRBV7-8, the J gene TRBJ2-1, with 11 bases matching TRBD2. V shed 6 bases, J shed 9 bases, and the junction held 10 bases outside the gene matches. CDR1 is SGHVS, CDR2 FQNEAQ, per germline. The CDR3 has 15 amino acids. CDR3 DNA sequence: TGTGCCAGCAGTTCGTGGAGTAGCGGGGGGGCTGAGCAGTTCTTC. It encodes CASSSWSSGGAEQFF.

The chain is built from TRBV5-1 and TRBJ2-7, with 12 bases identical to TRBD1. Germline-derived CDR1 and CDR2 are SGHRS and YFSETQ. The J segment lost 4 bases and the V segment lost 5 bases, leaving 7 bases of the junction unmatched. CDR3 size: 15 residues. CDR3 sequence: CASRAGTGGFYEQYF. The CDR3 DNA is TGCGCCAGCAGAGCGGGGACAGGGGGCTTTTACGAGCAGTACTTC.

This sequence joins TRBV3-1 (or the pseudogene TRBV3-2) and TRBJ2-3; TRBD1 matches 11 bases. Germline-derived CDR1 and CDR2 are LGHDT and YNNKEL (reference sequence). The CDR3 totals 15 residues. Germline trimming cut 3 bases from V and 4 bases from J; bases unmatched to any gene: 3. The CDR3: CASSQDRGQADTQYF. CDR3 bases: TGTGCCAGCAGCCAGGACAGGGGGCAGGCAGATACGCAGTATTTT.

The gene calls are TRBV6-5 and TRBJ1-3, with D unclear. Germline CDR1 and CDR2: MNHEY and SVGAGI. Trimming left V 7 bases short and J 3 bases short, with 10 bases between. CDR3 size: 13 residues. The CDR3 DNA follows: TGTGCCAGCACATCCAGGAGTGGAAACACCATATATTTT. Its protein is CASTSRSGNTIYF.

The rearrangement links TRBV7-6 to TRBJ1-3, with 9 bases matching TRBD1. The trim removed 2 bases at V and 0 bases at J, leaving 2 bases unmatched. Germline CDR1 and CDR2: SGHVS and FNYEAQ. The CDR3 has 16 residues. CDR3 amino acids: CASSLMGQGSGNTIYF. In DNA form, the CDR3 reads TGTGCCAGCAGCTTAATGGGACAGGGCTCTGGAAACACCATATATTTT.

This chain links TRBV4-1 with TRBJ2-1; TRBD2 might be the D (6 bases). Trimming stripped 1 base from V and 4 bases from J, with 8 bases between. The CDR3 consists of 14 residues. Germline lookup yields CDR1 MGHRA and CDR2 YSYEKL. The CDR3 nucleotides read TGCGCCAGCAGCCAAGCGGGGGAATACAATGAGCAGTTCTTC. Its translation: CASSQAGEYNEQFF.

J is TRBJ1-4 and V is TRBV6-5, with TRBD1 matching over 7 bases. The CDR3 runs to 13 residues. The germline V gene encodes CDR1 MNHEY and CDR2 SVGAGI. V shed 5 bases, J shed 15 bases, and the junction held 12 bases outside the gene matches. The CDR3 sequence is CASSLGQVDKVFF. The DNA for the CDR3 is TGTGCCAGCAGTCTCGGACAGGTAGACAAGGTGTTTTTT.

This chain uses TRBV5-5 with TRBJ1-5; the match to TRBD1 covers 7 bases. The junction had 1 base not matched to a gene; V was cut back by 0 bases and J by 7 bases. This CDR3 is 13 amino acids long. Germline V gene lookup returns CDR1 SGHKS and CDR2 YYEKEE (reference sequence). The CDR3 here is CASSLGQGQPQHF. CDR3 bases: TGTGCCAGCAGCTTGGGACAGGGCCAGCCCCAGCATTTT.

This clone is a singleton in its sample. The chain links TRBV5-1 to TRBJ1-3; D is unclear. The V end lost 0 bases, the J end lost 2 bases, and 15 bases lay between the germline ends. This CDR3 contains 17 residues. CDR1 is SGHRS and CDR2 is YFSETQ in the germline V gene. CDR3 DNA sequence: TGCGCCAGCAGCTTGGCCTTGGCAGCTATCCCTGGAAACACCATATATTTT. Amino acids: CASSLALAAIPGNTIYF.

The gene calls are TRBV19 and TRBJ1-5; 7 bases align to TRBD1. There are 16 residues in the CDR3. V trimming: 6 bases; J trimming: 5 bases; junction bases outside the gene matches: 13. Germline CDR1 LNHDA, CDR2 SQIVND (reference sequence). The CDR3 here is CASRTSFDRVYQPQHF. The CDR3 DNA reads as TGTGCCAGTAGGACCTCTTTTGACAGGGTTTATCAGCCCCAGCATTTT.

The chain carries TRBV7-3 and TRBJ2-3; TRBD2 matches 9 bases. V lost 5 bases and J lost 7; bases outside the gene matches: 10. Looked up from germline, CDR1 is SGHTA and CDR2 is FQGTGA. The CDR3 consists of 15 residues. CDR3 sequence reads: CASSPTSGPQYTQYF. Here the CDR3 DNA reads TGTGCCAGCAGCCCGACTAGCGGTCCGCAGTATACGCAGTATTTT.

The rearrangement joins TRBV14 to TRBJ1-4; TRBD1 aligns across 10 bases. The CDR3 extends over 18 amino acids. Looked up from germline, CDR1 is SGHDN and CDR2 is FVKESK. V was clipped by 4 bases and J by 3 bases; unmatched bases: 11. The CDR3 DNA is TGTGCCAGCAGCCGCCCGGGACAGGGGAGTTGGGCTAATGAAAAACTGTTTTTT. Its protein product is CASSRPGQGSWANEKLFF.

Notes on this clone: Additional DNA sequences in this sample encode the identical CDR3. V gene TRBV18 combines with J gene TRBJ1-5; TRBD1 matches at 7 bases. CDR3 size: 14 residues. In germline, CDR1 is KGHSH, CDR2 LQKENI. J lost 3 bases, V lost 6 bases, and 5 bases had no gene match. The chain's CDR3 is CASSPTGDNQPQHF. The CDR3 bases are TGTGCCAGCTCGCCTACAGGGGACAATCAGCCCCAGCATTTT.

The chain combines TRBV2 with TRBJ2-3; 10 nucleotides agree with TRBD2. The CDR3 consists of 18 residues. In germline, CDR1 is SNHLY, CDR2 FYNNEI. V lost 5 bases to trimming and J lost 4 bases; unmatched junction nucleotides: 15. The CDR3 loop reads CASSPDRAGTSVPDTQYF. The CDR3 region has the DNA TGTGCCAGCAGTCCCGATAGAGCCGGGACTAGCGTCCCAGATACGCAGTATTTT.

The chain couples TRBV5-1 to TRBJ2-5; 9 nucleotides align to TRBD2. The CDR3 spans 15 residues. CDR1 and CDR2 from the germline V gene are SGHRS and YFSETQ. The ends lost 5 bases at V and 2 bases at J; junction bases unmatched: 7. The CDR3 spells CASRTGLAGQETQYF. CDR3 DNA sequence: TGCGCCAGCAGGACCGGGCTAGCGGGGCAAGAGACCCAGTACTTC.

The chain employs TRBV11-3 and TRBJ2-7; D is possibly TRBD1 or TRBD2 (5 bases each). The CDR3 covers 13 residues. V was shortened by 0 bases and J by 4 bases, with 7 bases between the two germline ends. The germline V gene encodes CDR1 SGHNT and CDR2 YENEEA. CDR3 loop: CASSLEGTYEQYF. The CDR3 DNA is TGTGCCAGCAGCTTAGAAGGGACGTACGAGCAGTACTTC.

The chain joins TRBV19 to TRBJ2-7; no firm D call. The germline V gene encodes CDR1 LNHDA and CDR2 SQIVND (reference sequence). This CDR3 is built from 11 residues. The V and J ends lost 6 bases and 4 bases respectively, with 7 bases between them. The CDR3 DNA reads TGTGCCAGTAGGGACCGTTACGAGCAGTACTTC. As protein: CASRDRYEQYF.